A single sample is the source of the 3 T cell receptor beta chains below, sequenced in a study of beta chain features in type 1 diabetes. Every isolated RNA sample was fully reverse transcribed, so sequencing captured expressed TCRB transcripts. The data were produced by immunoSEQ multiplex PCR, yet TCRdb's version contains in-frame clones alone and is incomplete. The table has about 240,000 clones, 25% to 35% seen once. What was sequenced was central memory CD4+ T cells from blood. The receptors were sampled from a man between 25 and 39 years old in good health.

This clone was observed at least ten times. V and J are TRBV28 and TRBJ2-7, with 10 bases matching TRBD1. The V gene end was trimmed by 5 bases and the J gene end by 5 bases; junction bases not matched to a gene: 9. Germline assignment: CDR1 MDHEN and CDR2 SYDVKM. This CDR3 region has 15 residues. CDR3 DNA: TGTGCCAGCAGTCCACACGGGACAGGGGCTGACGAGCAGTACTTC. This gives the protein CASSPHGTGADEQYF.

The rearrangement links TRBV15 to TRBJ1-1; no firm D call. Per the germline V gene, CDR1 is LNHNV and CDR2 is YYDKDF (reference sequence). Trimming pared 3 bases from V and 2 bases from J, leaving 7 bases between. The CDR3 length is 13 residues. This CDR3 is CATSSVGNTEAFF. CDR3 DNA sequence: TGTGCCACCAGCAGTGTCGGCAACACTGAAGCTTTCTTT.

This clone was counted between two and nine times. The chain is built from TRBV5-6 and TRBJ2-1, with no clear D. Trimming pared 4 bases from V and 6 bases from J, leaving 17 bases between. This CDR3 spans 15 amino acids. CDR1 is SGHDT and CDR2 is YYEEEE in the germline V gene. CDR3: CASSRSQRFGNEQFF. The CDR3 nucleotides are TGTGCCAGCAGCCGTTCCCAAAGGTTCGGCAATGAGCAGTTCTTC.